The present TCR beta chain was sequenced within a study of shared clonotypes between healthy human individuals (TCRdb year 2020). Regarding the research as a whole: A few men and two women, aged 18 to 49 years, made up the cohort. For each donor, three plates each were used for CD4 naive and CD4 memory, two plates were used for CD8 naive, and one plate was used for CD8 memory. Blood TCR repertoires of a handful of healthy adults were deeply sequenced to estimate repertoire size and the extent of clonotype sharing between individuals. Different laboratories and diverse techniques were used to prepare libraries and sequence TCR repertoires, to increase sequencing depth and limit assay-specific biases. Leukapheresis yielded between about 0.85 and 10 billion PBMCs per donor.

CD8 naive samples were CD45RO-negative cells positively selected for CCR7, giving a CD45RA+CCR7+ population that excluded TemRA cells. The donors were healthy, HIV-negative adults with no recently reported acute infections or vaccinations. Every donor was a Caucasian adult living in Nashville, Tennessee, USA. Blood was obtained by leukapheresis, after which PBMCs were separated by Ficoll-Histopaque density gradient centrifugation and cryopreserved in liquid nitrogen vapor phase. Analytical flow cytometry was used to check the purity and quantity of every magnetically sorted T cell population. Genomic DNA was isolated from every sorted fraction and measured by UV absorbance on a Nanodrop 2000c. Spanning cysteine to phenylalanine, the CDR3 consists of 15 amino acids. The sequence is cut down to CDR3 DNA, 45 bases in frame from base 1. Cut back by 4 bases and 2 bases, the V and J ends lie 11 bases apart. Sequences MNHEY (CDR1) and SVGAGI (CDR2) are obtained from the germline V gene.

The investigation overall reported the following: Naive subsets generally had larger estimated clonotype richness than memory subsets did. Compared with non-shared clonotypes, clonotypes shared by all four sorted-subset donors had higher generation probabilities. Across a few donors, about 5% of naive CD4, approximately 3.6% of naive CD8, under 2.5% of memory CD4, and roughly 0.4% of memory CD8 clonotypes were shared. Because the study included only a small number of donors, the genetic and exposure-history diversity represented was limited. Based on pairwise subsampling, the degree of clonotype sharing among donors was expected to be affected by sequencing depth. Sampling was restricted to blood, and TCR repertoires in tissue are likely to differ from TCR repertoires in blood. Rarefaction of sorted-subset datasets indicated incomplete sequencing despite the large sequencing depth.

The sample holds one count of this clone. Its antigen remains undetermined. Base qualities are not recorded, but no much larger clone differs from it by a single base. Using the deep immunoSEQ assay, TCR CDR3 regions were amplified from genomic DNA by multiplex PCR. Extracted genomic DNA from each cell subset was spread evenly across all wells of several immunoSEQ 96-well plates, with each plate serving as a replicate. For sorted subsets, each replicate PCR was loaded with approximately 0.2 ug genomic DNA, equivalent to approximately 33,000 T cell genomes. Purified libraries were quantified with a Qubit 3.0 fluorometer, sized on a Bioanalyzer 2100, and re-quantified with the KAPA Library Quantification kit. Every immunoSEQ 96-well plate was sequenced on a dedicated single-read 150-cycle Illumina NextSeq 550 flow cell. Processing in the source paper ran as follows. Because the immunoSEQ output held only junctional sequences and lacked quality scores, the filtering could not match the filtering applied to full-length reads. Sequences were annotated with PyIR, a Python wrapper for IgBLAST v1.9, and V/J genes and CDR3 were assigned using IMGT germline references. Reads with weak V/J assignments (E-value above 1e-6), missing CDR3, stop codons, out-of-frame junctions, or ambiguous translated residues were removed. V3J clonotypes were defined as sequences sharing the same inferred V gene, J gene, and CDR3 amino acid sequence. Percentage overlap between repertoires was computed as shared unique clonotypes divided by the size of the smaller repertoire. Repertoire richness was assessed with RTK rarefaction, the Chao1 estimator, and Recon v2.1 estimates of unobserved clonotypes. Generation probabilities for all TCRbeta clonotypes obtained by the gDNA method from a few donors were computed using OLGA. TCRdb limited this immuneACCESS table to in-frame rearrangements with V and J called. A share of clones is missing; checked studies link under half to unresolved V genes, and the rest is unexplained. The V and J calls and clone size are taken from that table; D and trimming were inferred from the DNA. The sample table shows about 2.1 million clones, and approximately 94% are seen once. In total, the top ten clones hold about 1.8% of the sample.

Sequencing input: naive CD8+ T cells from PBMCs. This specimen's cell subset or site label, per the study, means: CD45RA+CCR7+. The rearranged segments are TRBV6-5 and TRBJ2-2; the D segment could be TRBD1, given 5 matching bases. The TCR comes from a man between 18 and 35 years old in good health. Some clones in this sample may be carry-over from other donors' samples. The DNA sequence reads TGTGCCAGCAGTTGGGTGCAGGGCAACACCGGGGAGCTGTTTTTT. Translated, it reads CASSWVQGNTGELFF.